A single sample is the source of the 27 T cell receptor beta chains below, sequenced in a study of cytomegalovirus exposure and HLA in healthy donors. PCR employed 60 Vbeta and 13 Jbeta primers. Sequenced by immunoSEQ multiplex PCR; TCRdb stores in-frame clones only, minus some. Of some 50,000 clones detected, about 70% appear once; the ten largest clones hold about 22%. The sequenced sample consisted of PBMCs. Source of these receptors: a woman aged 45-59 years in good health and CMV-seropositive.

The CDR3 spells CASSLPPVREGGAKNIQYF. CDR3 sequence (DNA): TGTGCCAGCAGCCTACCACCAGTCAGGGAAGGGGGAGCCAAAAACATTCAGTACTTC. The chain joins TRBV5-7 to TRBJ2-4; D perhaps matches TRBD1 (6 bases). TRBV5-7 is classed as an ORF, of uncertain function. CDR3 length equals 19 residues. V lost 4 bases and J lost 0, with 23 bases in between.

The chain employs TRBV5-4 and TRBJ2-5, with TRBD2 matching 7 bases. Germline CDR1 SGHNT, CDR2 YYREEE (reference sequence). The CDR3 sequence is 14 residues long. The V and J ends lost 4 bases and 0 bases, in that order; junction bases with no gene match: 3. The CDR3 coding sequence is TGTGCCAGCAGCCGTGGGACTAACCAAGAGACCCAGTACTTC. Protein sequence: CASSRGTNQETQYF.

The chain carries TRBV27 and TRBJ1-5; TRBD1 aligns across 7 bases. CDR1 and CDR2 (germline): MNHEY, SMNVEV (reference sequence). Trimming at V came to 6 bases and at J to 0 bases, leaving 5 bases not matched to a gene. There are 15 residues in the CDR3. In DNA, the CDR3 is TGTGCCAGCAGCCATGACAGGGCTAGCAATCAGCCCCAGCATTTT. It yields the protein CASSHDRASNQPQHF.

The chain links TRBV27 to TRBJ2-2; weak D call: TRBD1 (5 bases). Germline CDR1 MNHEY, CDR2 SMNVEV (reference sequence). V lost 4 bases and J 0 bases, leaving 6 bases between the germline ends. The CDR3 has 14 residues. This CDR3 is CASSSQANTGELFF. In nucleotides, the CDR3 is TGTGCCAGCAGTTCACAGGCGAACACCGGGGAGCTGTTTTTT.

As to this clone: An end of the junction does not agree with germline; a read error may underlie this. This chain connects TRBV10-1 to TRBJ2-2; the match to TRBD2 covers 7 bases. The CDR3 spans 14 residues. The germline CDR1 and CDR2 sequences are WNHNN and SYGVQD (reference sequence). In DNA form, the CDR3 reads TGCGCCAGCACTGAGCGGGAAGGAACCGGGGAGCTGTTTTTT. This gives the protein CASTEREGTGELFF.

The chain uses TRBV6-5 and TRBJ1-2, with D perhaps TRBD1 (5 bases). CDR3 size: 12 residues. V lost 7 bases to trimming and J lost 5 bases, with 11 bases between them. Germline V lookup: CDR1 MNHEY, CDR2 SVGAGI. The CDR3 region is CASTDSIYGYTF. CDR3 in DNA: TGTGCCAGCACTGACAGCATTTATGGCTACACCTTC.

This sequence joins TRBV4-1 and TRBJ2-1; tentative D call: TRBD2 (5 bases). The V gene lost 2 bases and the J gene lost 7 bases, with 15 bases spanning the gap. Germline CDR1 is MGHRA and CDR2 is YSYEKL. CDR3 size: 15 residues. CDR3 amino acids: CASSQLGAVSNEQFF. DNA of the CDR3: TGCGCCAGCAGCCAACTGGGAGCGGTATCAAATGAGCAGTTCTTC.

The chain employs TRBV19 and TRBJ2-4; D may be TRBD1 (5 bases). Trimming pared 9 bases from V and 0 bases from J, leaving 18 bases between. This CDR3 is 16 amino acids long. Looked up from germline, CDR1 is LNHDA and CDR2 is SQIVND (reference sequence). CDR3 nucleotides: TGTGCCAGCCTGATCTATCGACAGCTAGCCAAAAACATTCAGTACTTC. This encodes CASLIYRQLAKNIQYF. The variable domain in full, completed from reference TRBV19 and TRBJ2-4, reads DGGITQSPKYLFRKEGQNVTLSCEQNLNHDAMYWYRQDPGQGLRLIYYSQIVNDFQKGDIAEGYSVSREKKESFPLTVTSAQKNPTAFYLCASLIYRQLAKNIQYFGAGTRLSVL.

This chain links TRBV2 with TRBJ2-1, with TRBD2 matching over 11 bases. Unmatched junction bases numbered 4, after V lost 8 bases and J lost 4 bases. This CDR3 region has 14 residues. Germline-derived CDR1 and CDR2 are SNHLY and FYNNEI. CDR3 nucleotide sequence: TGTGCCAGCTCCTCTAGCGGGGGGTACAATGAGCAGTTCTTC. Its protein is CASSSSGGYNEQFF.

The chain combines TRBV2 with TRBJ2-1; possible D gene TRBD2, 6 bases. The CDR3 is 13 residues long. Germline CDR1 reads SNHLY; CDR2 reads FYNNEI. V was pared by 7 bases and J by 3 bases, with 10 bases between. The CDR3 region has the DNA TGTGCCAGCATTCGCGGGATCTACAATGAGCAGTTCTTC. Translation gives CASIRGIYNEQFF. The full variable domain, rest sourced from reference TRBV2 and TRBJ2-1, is EPEVTQTPSHQVTQMGQEVILRCVPISNHLYFYWYRQILGQKVEFLVSFYNNEISEKSEIFDDQFSVERPDGSNFTLKIRSTKLEDSAMYFCASIRGIYNEQFFGPGTRLTVL.

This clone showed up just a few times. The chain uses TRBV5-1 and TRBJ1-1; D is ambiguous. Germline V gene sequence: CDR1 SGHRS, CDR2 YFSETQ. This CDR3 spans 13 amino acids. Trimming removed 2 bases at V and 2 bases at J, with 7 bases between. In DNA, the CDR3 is TGCGCCAGCAGCTTAGCTGATAACACTGAAGCTTTCTTT. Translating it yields CASSLADNTEAFF.

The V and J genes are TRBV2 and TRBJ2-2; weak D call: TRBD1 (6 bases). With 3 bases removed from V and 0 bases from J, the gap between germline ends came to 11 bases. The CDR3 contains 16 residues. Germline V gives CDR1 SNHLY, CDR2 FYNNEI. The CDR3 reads CASSDVGAANTGELFF. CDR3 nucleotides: TGTGCCAGCAGTGACGTGGGGGCAGCGAACACCGGGGAGCTGTTTTTT. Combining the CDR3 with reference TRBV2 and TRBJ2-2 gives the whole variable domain EPEVTQTPSHQVTQMGQEVILRCVPISNHLYFYWYRQILGQKVEFLVSFYNNEISEKSEIFDDQFSVERPDGSNFTLKIRSTKLEDSAMYFCASSDVGAANTGELFFGEGSRLTVL.

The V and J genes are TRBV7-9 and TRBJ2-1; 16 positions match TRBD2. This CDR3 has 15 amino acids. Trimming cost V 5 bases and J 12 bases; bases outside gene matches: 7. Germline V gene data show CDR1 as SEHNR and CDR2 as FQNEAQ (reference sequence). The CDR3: CASSLGLAGGVGQFF. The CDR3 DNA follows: TGTGCCAGCAGCCTGGGACTAGCGGGAGGGGTAGGGCAGTTCTTC.

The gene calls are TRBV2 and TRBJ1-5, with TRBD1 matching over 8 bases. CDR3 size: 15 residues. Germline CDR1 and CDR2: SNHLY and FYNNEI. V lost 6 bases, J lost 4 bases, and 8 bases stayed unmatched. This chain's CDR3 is CASSYDRGWNQPQHF. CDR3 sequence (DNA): TGTGCCAGCAGCTATGACAGGGGTTGGAATCAGCCCCAGCATTTT.

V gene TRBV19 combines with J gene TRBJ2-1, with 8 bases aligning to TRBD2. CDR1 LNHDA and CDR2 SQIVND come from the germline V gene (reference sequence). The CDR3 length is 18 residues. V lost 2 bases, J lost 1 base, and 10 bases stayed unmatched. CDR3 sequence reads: CASSITSGGVGSYNEQFF. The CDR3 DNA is TGTGCCAGTAGTATAACTAGCGGTGGGGTGGGGTCCTACAATGAGCAGTTCTTC.

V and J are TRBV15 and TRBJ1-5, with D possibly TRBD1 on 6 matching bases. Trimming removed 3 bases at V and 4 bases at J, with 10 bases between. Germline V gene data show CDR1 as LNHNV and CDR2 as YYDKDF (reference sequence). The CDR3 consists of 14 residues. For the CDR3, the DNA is TGTGCCACCAGCAGCAAAGGACAGAATCAGCCCCAGCATTTT. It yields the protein CATSSKGQNQPQHF.

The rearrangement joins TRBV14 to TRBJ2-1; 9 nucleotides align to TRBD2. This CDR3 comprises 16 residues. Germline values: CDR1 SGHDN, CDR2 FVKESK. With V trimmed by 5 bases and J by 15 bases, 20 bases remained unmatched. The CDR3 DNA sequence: TGTGCCAGCAGCTCCCGCTCTTCTACGAGCGGGGGGCTACCGTTCTTC. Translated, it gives CASSSRSSTSGGLPFF.

For the CDR3, the DNA is TGTGCCAGCGGGCTAGAGGGCAGCTCCTACGAGCAGTACTTC. Its protein product is CASGLEGSSYEQYF. The V gene is TRBV9, the J gene TRBJ2-7; the D gene is possibly TRBD2 (5 bases). The V end was cut by 7 bases, the J end by 0 bases, with 14 bases between. The CDR3 consists of 14 residues. The germline gives CDR1 SGDLS, CDR2 YYNGEE.

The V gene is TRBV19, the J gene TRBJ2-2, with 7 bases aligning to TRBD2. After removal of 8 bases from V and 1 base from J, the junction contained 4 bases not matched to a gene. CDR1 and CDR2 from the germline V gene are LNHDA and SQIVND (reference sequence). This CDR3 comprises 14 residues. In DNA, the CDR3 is TGTGCCAGTTCCGCTAGCGGGAACACCGGGGAGCTGTTTTTT. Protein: CASSASGNTGELFF.

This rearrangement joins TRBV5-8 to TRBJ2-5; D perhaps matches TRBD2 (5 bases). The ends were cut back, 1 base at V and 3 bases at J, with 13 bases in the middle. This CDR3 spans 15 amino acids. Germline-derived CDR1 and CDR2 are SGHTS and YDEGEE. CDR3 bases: TGTGCCAGCAGCTTGTATAGGAGGCGGGAAGAGACCCAGTACTTC. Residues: CASSLYRRREETQYF.

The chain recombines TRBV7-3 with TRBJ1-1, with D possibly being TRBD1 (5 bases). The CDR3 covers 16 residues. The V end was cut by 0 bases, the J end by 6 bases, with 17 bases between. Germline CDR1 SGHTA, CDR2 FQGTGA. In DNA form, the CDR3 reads TGTGCCAGCAGCTTAACGGCCCAGGGTTGGAAGGCTGAAGCTTTCTTT. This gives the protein CASSLTAQGWKAEAFF.

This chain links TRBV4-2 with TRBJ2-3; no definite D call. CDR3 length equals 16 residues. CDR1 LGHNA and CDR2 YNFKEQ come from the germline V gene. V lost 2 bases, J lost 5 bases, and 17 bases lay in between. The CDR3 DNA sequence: TGTGCCAGCAGCCAACCCTTAGAAAGAGTCGGAGATACGCAGTATTTT. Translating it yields CASSQPLERVGDTQYF.

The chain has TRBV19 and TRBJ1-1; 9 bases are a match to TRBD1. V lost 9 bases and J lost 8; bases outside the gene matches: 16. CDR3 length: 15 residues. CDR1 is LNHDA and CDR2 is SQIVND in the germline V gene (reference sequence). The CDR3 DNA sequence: TGTGCCAGCCAGGGGACCGGGACAGGGCAAGGAGAAGCTTTCTTT. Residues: CASQGTGTGQGEAFF.

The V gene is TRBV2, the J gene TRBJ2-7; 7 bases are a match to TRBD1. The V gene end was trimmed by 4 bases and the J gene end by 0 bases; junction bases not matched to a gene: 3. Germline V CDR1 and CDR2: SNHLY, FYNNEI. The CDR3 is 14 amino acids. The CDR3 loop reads CASSADRFSYEQYF. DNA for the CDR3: TGTGCCAGCAGTGCGGACAGGTTCTCCTACGAGCAGTACTTC.

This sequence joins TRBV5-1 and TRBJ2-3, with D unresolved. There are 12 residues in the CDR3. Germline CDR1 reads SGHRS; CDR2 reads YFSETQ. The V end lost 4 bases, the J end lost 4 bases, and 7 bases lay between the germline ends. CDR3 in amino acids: CASSIVSDTQYF. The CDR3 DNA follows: TGCGCCAGCAGCATAGTGTCAGATACGCAGTATTTT.

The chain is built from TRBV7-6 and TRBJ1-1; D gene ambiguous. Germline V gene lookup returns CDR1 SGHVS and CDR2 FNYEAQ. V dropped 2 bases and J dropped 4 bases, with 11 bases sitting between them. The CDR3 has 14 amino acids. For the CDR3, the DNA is TGTGCCAGCAGCTTACAGGCCGGCGTCACTGAAGCTTTCTTT. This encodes CASSLQAGVTEAFF. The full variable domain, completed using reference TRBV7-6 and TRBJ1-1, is GAGVSQSPRYKVTKRGQDVALRCDPISGHVSLYWYRQALGQGPEFLTYFNYEAQQDKSGLPNDRFSAERPEGSISTLTIQRTEQRDSAMYRCASSLQAGVTEAFFGQGTRLTVV.

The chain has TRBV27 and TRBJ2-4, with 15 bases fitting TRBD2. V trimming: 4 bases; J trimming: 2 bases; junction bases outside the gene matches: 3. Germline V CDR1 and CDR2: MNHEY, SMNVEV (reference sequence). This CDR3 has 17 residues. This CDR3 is CASSSGLAGGPKNIQYF. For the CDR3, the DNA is TGTGCCAGCAGTTCGGGACTAGCGGGAGGCCCCAAAAACATTCAGTACTTC.